This T cell receptor beta chain appears in the sequencing data of a study of T cell responses to AZD1222 COVID-19 vaccine. Whole-study results and caveats: Spike-specific TCR depth and breadth grew after two AZD1222 doses. It was only five to seven AZD1222 recipients who were seropositive at baseline. Every sample of the repertoires postdated the peak T cell response.

Using immunoSEQ multiplex PCR, the repertoire was profiled, and TCRdb retains in-frame clones only, with some absent. The table lists approximately 140,000 clones, about 90% of them singletons. CDR3 size: 15 residues. The V gene's germline CDR1 is LNHDA and CDR2 SQIVND (reference sequence). V lost 3 bases, J lost 5 bases, and 16 bases lay in between. Of note for this clone: Antigen unknown.

The gene calls are TRBV19 and TRBJ1-1; possibly TRBD1 for D (5 bases). The origin of this receptor is an adult in good health. The material was peripheral blood, obtained on day 0 of AZD1222 vaccination. The chain's CDR3 is CASSIINKQVTEAFF. The DNA for the CDR3 is TGTGCCAGTAGTATTATCAATAAACAGGTAACTGAAGCTTTCTTT.